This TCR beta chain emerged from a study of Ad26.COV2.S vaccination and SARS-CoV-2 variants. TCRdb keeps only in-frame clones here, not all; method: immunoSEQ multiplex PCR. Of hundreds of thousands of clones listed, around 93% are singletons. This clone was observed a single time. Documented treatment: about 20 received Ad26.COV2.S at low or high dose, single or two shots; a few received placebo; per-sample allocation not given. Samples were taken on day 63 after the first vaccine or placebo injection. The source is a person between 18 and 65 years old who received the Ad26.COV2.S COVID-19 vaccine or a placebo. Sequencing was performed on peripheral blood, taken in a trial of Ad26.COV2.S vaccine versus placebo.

DNA for the CDR3: TGTGCCAGTAGCCGAGGCGTGGCAGGGTTATGGAACACTGAAGCTTTCTTT. Its protein product is CASSRGVAGLWNTEAFF. The chain links TRBV19 to TRBJ1-1; TRBD1 is a possible D gene (5 bases). Germline CDR1 and CDR2: LNHDA and SQIVND (reference sequence). V lost 6 bases and J 1 base, leaving 21 bases between the germline ends. This CDR3 comprises 17 residues.